The 17 T cell receptor beta chains below all came from one sample that was sequenced in a study of T cells in Graves' hyperthyroidism and ophthalmopathy. RNA transcripts provided the source from which TCR beta CDR3 regions were amplified. The TCR CDR3 was amplified in a first-round RT-PCR using the HTBI primer set. Each CDR3 protein is one row after TCRdb ran MiXCR on the multiplex PCR reads. The profile shows roughly 600,000 distinct CDR3 sequences, about 15% of them singletons. Sequenced: blood. The receptor source for this set is a woman between 45 and 65 years old with Graves' ophthalmopathy.

Many counts were recorded for this clonotype. The genes are TRBV6-2 or TRBV6-3 and TRBJ2-5, with D unresolved. Trimming left V 6 bases short and J 1 base short, with 12 bases between. Germline V gives CDR1 MNHEY, CDR2 SVGEGT. This CDR3 contains 14 residues. Here the CDR3 reads CASRDVVPQETQYF. The CDR3 coding sequence is TGTGCCAGCAGAGACGTAGTACCCCAAGAGACCCAGTACTTC.

This clonotype has ten or more counts. This chain joins TRBV7-8 and TRBJ1-2, with 11 bases lining up with TRBD1. CDR1 is SGHVS and CDR2 is FQNEAQ in the germline V gene. The CDR3 sequence is 14 residues long. V gave up 5 bases and J gave up 6 bases; unmatched junction bases: 5. In nucleotides, the CDR3 is TGTGCCAGCAGCCCCGGACAGGGGGCAAATGGCTACACCTTC. It is translated as CASSPGQGANGYTF.

The sample holds many counts of this clonotype. The J gene is TRBJ1-1, the V gene TRBV11-2; 7 bases map to TRBD1. Trimming took 5 bases from V and 2 from J; bases not matched to a gene: 11. CDR1 SGHAT and CDR2 FQNNGV come from the germline V gene. There are 16 residues in the CDR3. The CDR3 nucleotides are TGTGCCAGCAGCCCAGGGGGTTCCAGGATTAACACTGAAGCTTTCTTT. It codes for CASSPGGSRINTEAFF.

The gene calls are TRBV7-9 and TRBJ1-1; D is perhaps TRBD1 (5 bases). CDR3 length equals 15 residues. Trimming took off 0 bases at V and 6 bases at J, with 14 bases between the two ends. CDR1 SEHNR and CDR2 FQNEAQ come from the germline V gene (reference sequence). This CDR3 is CASSLAEPGGAEAFF. CDR3 bases: TGTGCCAGCAGCTTAGCGGAACCGGGGGGGGCTGAAGCTTTCTTT.

This clonotype was found many times. The rearrangement joins TRBV7-9 to TRBJ2-7; unclear D gene. The V gene's germline CDR1 is SEHNR and CDR2 FQNEAQ (reference sequence). This CDR3 is 15 amino acids long. V was shortened by 1 base and J by 2 bases, with 12 bases between the two germline ends. Here the CDR3 DNA reads TGTGCCAGCAGCTTAGGTCAGGCAACGGCCTACGAGCAGTACTTC. The encoded protein is CASSLGQATAYEQYF.

This clonotype has a count of ten or more. The chain is built from TRBV27 and TRBJ2-3, with D uncertain. CDR3 length: 12 residues. V was clipped by 3 bases and J by 6 bases, with 7 bases between them. Germline CDR1 and CDR2: MNHEY and SMNVEV (reference sequence). CDR3 coding DNA: TGTGCCAGCAGTTTTTATTCTGATACGCAGTATTTT. It codes for CASSFYSDTQYF.

This clonotype has at least ten counts. The chain uses TRBV5-5 and TRBJ2-2, with 7 positions matching TRBD1. The CDR3 runs to 16 residues. After removal of 4 bases from V and 0 bases from J, the junction contained 6 bases not matched to a gene. The germline CDR1 and CDR2 sequences are SGHKS and YYEKEE (reference sequence). In DNA, the CDR3 is TGTGCCAGCAGCCAGTCGGGACAGACGAACACCGGGGAGCTGTTTTTT. Translating it yields CASSQSGQTNTGELFF.

In this sample, this clonotype turned up many times. The chain employs TRBV18 and TRBJ2-7; D remains unclear. This CDR3 comprises 13 residues. The V end was cut by 8 bases, the J end by 0 bases, with 11 bases between. CDR1 KGHSH and CDR2 LQKENI come from the germline V gene. CDR3 sequence (DNA): TGTGCCAGCAGTCCCTCGAGCTCCTACGAGCAGTACTTC. Translation gives CASSPSSSYEQYF.

This clonotype was found many times. The chain recombines TRBV7-3 with TRBJ2-3; TRBD1 is a possible D gene (6 bases). The CDR3 is 19 residues long. Germline V gene lookup returns CDR1 SGHTA and CDR2 FQGTGA. Trimming took off 1 base at V and 0 bases at J, with 20 bases between the two ends. This CDR3 is CASSLRGRRDTYSTDTQYF. The CDR3 region has the DNA TGTGCCAGCAGCTTAAGGGGCAGAAGGGACACCTACAGCACAGATACGCAGTATTTT.

The chain links TRBV24-1 to TRBJ2-1, with 8 bases identical to TRBD2. The CDR3 consists of 14 residues. CDR1 is KGHDR and CDR2 is SFDVKD in the germline V gene. V lost 1 base and J lost 9; bases outside the gene matches: 4. The CDR3 bases are TGTGCCACCAGTGATTTTCGTCTAGCGGGTGAGCAGTTCTTC. Amino acid sequence: CATSDFRLAGEQFF.

This clonotype has ten or more counts. V is TRBV3-1 and J is TRBJ1-2; a weak D match, TRBD1 (5 bases). This CDR3 region has 15 residues. Germline CDR1 reads LGHDT; CDR2 reads YNNKEL (reference sequence). V dropped 1 base and J dropped 0 bases, with 9 bases sitting between them. This CDR3 is CASSQAGQTNYGYTF. CDR3 DNA: TGTGCCAGCAGCCAAGCAGGGCAGACTAACTATGGCTACACCTTC.

In this sample, this clonotype turned up many times. V and J are TRBV11-2 and TRBJ1-1; D not resolved. The germline CDR1 and CDR2 sequences are SGHAT and FQNNGV. The CDR3 has 15 residues. V shed 4 bases and J shed 3 bases, with 15 bases lying between them. CDR3 coding DNA: TGTGCCAGCAGCTGGCTTGGGGAAGGCGACACTGAAGCTTTCTTT. Translated, it gives CASSWLGEGDTEAFF.

The rearrangement links TRBV12-3 or TRBV12-4 to TRBJ1-5, with 9 positions matching TRBD1. The CDR3 sequence is 17 residues long. V shed 6 bases, J shed 0 bases, and the junction held 9 bases outside the gene matches. CDR3 in amino acids: CASRPGQGRYSNQPQHF. The CDR3 DNA reads as TGTGCCAGCAGGCCCGGACAGGGGCGGTATAGCAATCAGCCCCAGCATTTT.

A word on this clonotype: A much larger clone differs by one base, so this may be a read error. This chain joins TRBV20-1 and TRBJ2-5; TRBD2 aligns across 11 bases. Germline V lookup: CDR1 DFQATT, CDR2 SNEGSKA (reference sequence). The CDR3 runs 14 residues. V dropped 5 bases and J dropped 5; count of bases not matched to a gene: 7. The CDR3 protein is CSAPKTSGTETQYF. CDR3 DNA: TGCAGTGCTCCCAAGACTAGCGGGACGGAGACCCAGTACTTC.

Concerning this clonotype: A junction end diverges from the germline sequence, so it may reflect a read error. V gene TRBV6-1 combines with J gene TRBJ2-1; possible D gene TRBD2, 6 bases. The CDR3 has 16 amino acids. The germline gives CDR1 MNHNS, CDR2 SASEGT. The chain's CDR3 is CASSDPTSLAYSEQFF. The CDR3 nucleotides are TGTGCCAGCAGTGACCCCACTAGCTTGGCCTACAGTGAGCAGTTCTTC.

This clonotype appeared many times. This sequence joins TRBV28 and TRBJ2-1, with 8 bases fitting TRBD1. This CDR3 contains 15 residues. With 8 bases clipped from V and 3 bases from J, the junction kept 9 bases outside the gene matches. The germline V gene encodes CDR1 MDHEN and CDR2 SYDVKM. CDR3 sequence (DNA): TGTGCCAGCCGATCCTCAGGGGGCGTCTACAATGAGCAGTTCTTC. Protein product: CASRSSGGVYNEQFF.

The chain joins TRBV18 to TRBJ1-2, with 7 bases lining up with TRBD1. The CDR3 has 16 amino acids. Germline V gives CDR1 KGHSH, CDR2 LQKENI. V was pared by 3 bases and J by 2 bases, with 9 bases of the junction left unmatched. The CDR3 DNA follows: TGTGCCAGCTCACCCGAACAGGGGATTGCAAACTATGGCTACACCTTC. It encodes CASSPEQGIANYGYTF.